The 32 T cell receptor beta chains presented below share a single source sample, sequenced in a study of human T cells and chemical hapten exposure (dated by TCRdb to about 2021). Per the publication, the time point label means: pre-sensitization, week 0. According to the study, the label for this sample's treatment or condition signals: therapeutic diphenylcyclopropenone sensitization with weekly scalp DPC. Library creation used RACE. Sequencer: NextSeq 500. Starting from the raw public reads, TCRdb applied fastp trimming at Q25, assembled clones with MiXCR and retained in-frame beta chains. Each entry merges the rows of one CDR3 protein and shows their most common DNA and genes. This sample holds 200,000 to 300,000 distinct CDR3 sequences; about 8.6% were observed only once. The ten biggest clones cover approximately 2.2% of the sample. Source: whole blood, taken in connection with sensitization to the hapten diphenylcyclopropenone (DPC). Source of these receptors: a middle-aged woman with alopecia areata. Some clones in this sample may be carry-over from other donors' samples.

This clonotype was found a few times. The V call is TRBV25-1, the J call TRBJ1-2; D remains unclear. The V end lost 8 bases, the J end lost 4 bases, and 8 bases lay between the germline ends. CDR3 length: 11 amino acids. Germline V gene sequence: CDR1 MGHDK, CDR2 SYGVNS. The CDR3 DNA follows: TGTGCCAGCCAGATGTCCTATGGCTACACCTTC. Encoded protein: CASQMSYGYTF.

The chain couples TRBV7-8 to TRBJ2-7, with TRBD1 identical over 9 bases. This CDR3 contains 12 residues. CDR1 SGHVS and CDR2 FQNEAQ come from the germline V gene. The chain's CDR3 is CASSFTGTGLSV. For the CDR3, the DNA is TGTGCCAGCAGTTTTACCGGGACAGGGTTGTCGGTC.

At least ten counts were recorded for this clonotype. The CDR3 loop is CASSPRTGQETQYF. CDR3 sequence (DNA): TGTGCCAGCAGCCCCCGGACAGGGCAGGAGACCCAGTACTTC. The rearrangement uses TRBV7-2 and TRBJ2-5; 8 bases are shared with TRBD1. Germline CDR1 SGHTA, CDR2 FQGNSA. V was pared by 5 bases and J by 5 bases, with 7 bases of the junction left unmatched. CDR3 length equals 14 residues.

This clonotype came up a few times. The chain employs TRBV20-1 and TRBJ2-1; 8 bases are shared with TRBD2. Trimming took 7 bases from V and 2 from J; bases not matched to a gene: 4. CDR1 and CDR2 (germline): DFQATT, SNEGSKA (reference sequence). CDR3 size: 13 residues. The CDR3 reads CSGQRGTYNEQFF. The CDR3 coding sequence is TGCAGTGGTCAGCGGGGGACCTACAATGAGCAGTTCTTC.

This clonotype showed up just a few times. This chain uses TRBV27 with TRBJ2-2, with TRBD2 identical over 11 bases. The V segment lost 5 bases and the J segment 0 bases; nucleotides outside the gene matches: 5. The CDR3 contains 17 residues. Germline lookup yields CDR1 MNHEY and CDR2 SMNVEV (reference sequence). CDR3 nucleotides: TGTGCCAGCAGTCCGGGACTAGCGGTCGCGAACACCGGGGAGCTGTTTTTT. Protein product: CASSPGLAVANTGELFF.

The chain joins TRBV4-2 to TRBJ2-7; 9 bases match TRBD1. The germline V gene encodes CDR1 LGHNA and CDR2 YNFKEQ. After removal of 2 bases from V and 6 bases from J, the junction contained 11 bases not matched to a gene. The CDR3 totals 16 residues. The CDR3 region has the DNA TGTGCCAGCAGCCAACATCCCGGGGGACAGGGCTCCGAGCAGTACTTC. This gives the protein CASSQHPGGQGSEQYF.

The chain is built from TRBV29-1 and TRBJ2-3; 12 bases match TRBD2. CDR3 length equals 15 residues. Germline lookup yields CDR1 SQVTM and CDR2 ANQGSEA. The ends lost 2 bases at V and 11 bases at J; junction bases unmatched: 11. The CDR3 bases are TGCAGCGTTGAAAGAGGGAGACTAGCGGGGGTAGGGCAGTATTTT. It translates to CSVERGRLAGVGQYF.

The chain has TRBV12-3 or TRBV12-4 and TRBJ1-1, with D maybe TRBD1 (6 bases). V was clipped by 6 bases and J by 4 bases, with 18 bases between them. This CDR3 comprises 15 residues. The CDR3 loop is CASSHPGGARTEAFF. The CDR3 DNA reads as TGTGCCAGCAGCCACCCCGGGGGGGCGCGCACTGAAGCTTTCTTT.

There are many counts of this clonotype. The CDR3 nucleotides read TGTGCCAGCAGCCGCCGGGACAGGAACAATGAGCAGTTCTTC. Encoded protein: CASSRRDRNNEQFF. The chain is built from TRBV11-2 and TRBJ2-1; 8 bases agree with TRBD1. Per germline, CDR1 SGHAT and CDR2 FQNNGV. CDR3 length: 14 amino acids. V dropped 5 bases and J dropped 5; count of bases not matched to a gene: 5.

To note about this clonotype: This may be a read error: a much more frequent sequence differs by one nucleotide. This rearrangement joins TRBV20-1 to TRBJ1-5, with D maybe TRBD1 (6 bases). Germline CDR1 reads DFQATT; CDR2 reads SNEGSKA (reference sequence). The CDR3 is made up of 16 amino acids. Trimming shortened V by 4 bases and J by 7 bases, and 23 bases separated the two germline ends. Here the CDR3 reads CSATLRGARFGQPQHF. DNA for the CDR3: TGCAGTGCTACTCTTAGGGGGGCGCGTTTTGGACAGCCCCAGCATTTT.

This clonotype was detected a few times. The rearrangement links TRBV5-1 to TRBJ2-1, with 10 bases that match TRBD2. CDR1 and CDR2 (germline): SGHRS, YFSETQ. This CDR3 has 16 residues. V lost 6 bases and J lost 5; bases outside the gene matches: 11. CDR3 in DNA: TGCGCCAGCACCCCAGGGGTAGCGGGAGGAAACAATGAGCAGTTCTTC. Amino acids: CASTPGVAGGNNEQFF.

The rearrangement joins TRBV7-2 to TRBJ1-3, with D perhaps TRBD1 (6 bases). CDR3 size: 13 residues. Germline V gives CDR1 SGHTA, CDR2 FQGNSA. V gave up 5 bases and J gave up 5 bases, with 10 bases separating them. CDR3 sequence (DNA): TGTGCCAGCAGCATCTGGGACAGAAACACCATATATTTT. Its protein product is CASSIWDRNTIYF. The entire variable domain, with the rest obtained from reference TRBV7-2 and TRBJ1-3, is as follows: GAGVSQSPSNKVTEKGKDVELRCDPISGHTALYWYRQSLGQGLEFLIYFQGNSAPDKSGLPSDRFSAERTGGSVSTLTIQRTQQEDSAVYLCASSIWDRNTIYFGEGSWLTVV.

This chain links TRBV7-9 with TRBJ2-7; D may correspond to TRBD1 or TRBD2 (5 bases each). The CDR3 totals 15 residues. CDR1 and CDR2 (germline): SEHNR, FQNEAQ (reference sequence). V lost 5 bases and J lost 5, with 19 bases in between. The CDR3 sequence is CASSPPGTSRNEQYF. The CDR3 DNA reads as TGTGCCAGCAGCCCCCCGGGGACGTCGCGGAACGAGCAGTACTTC.

V usage is TRBV28 and J usage is TRBJ2-2; D is ambiguous. The CDR3 has 12 amino acids. Germline V lookup: CDR1 MDHEN, CDR2 SYDVKM. V lost 5 bases to trimming and J lost 8 bases, with 9 bases between them. In DNA form, the CDR3 reads TGTGCCAGCAGTCCGTCGGCTGGGGAGCTGTTTTTT. Its translation is CASSPSAGELFF.

V gene TRBV4-2 combines with J gene TRBJ2-3, with TRBD2 matching 7 bases. The CDR3 contains 12 residues. Germline-derived CDR1 and CDR2 are LGHNA and YNFKEQ. After removal of 1 base from V and 11 bases from J, the junction contained 3 bases not matched to a gene. In nucleotides, the CDR3 is TGTGCCAGCAGCCAAGGCTCTAGCGGGCAGTATTTT. This gives the protein CASSQGSSGQYF.

This clonotype was counted between two and nine times. The V gene is TRBV4-3, the J gene TRBJ2-1; a weak D match, TRBD2 (5 bases). Deletions cut 0 bases from V and 0 bases from J, with 12 bases between. This CDR3 is 17 amino acids long. Per germline, CDR1 LGHNA and CDR2 YSLEER. The CDR3 region has the DNA TGCGCCAGCAGCCAAGAAGCGGCCCGTAGCTCCTACAATGAGCAGTTCTTC. It is translated as CASSQEAARSSYNEQFF.

The gene calls are TRBV6-4 and TRBJ2-7; D is ambiguous. Deletions cut 10 bases from V and 3 bases from J, with 13 bases between. The CDR3 extends over 12 amino acids. CDR1 is MRHNA, CDR2 SNTAGT, per germline. The CDR3 spells CAMVRALYEQYF. CDR3 coding DNA: TGTGCCATGGTGCGAGCCCTCTACGAGCAGTACTTC.

This clonotype was found a few times. The CDR3 loop is CASRPEGSDTQYF. The CDR3 DNA is TGCGCCAGCAGACCGGAGGGGTCAGATACGCAGTATTTT. V is TRBV5-1 and J is TRBJ2-3; D might be TRBD2 (6 bases). CDR1 and CDR2 from the germline V gene are SGHRS and YFSETQ. V was clipped by 5 bases and J by 4 bases, with 11 bases between them. The CDR3 spans 13 residues.

This clonotype turned up a few times. V usage is TRBV4-1 and J usage is TRBJ2-1; 10 bases are shared with TRBD2. The CDR3 consists of 15 residues. V lost 0 bases and J lost 9; bases outside the gene matches: 5. In germline, CDR1 is MGHRA, CDR2 YSYEKL. CDR3 bases: TGCGCCAGCAGCCAAGAACAGCGGGAGGGAGCTGAGCAGTTCTTC. Translation: CASSQEQREGAEQFF.

The chain recombines TRBV5-1 with TRBJ1-6; D ambiguous. The germline CDR1 and CDR2 sequences are SGHRS and YFSETQ. The CDR3 has 16 residues. Trimming left V 3 bases short and J 6 bases short, with 16 bases between. The CDR3 nucleotides read TGCGCCAGCAGCTCGAACGGGAGGCCTGGTAATTCACCCCTCCACTTT. This translates into CASSSNGRPGNSPLHF. Combining the CDR3 with reference TRBV5-1 and TRBJ1-6 gives the whole variable domain KAGVTQTPRYLIKTRGQQVTLSCSPISGHRSVSWYQQTPGQGLQFLFEYFSETQRNKGNFPGRFSGRQFSNSRSEMNVSTLELGDSALYLCASSSNGRPGNSPLHFGNGTRLTVT.

This clonotype was counted many times. The chain carries TRBV15 and TRBJ2-7; TRBD2 matches at 12 bases. CDR3 size: 15 residues. V shed 1 base and J 6 bases; nucleotides not matched to a gene: 4. Germline V gene lookup returns CDR1 LNHNV and CDR2 YYDKDF (reference sequence). CDR3 sequence (DNA): TGTGCCACCAGCAGAGGGACTAGCGGGAAACTCGAGCAGTACTTC. This translates into CATSRGTSGKLEQYF.

This clonotype turned up a few times. The chain has TRBV2 and TRBJ2-3; no reliable D call. The germline V gene encodes CDR1 SNHLY and CDR2 FYNNEI. The CDR3 has 12 amino acids. Trimming stripped 6 bases from V and 5 bases from J, with 9 bases between. In nucleotides, the CDR3 is TGTGCCAGCAGCGTACAGAAAGATACGCAGTATTTT. Protein product: CASSVQKDTQYF.

Of note for this clonotype: One junction end does not reproduce the germline sequence, and a read error may be involved. The chain recombines TRBV29-1 with TRBJ1-2; TRBD1 aligns across 9 bases. The germline gives CDR1 SQVTM, CDR2 ANQGSEA. The CDR3 sequence is 19 residues long. The CDR3 DNA sequence: TGCAGTGTTGCTCTTGGAATTCCGGGACAGGGTCCAGCTAACTATGGCTACACCTTC. Its protein is CSVALGIPGQGPANYGYTF.

This clonotype appeared many times. The rearrangement uses TRBV7-2 and TRBJ2-1; 7 bases map to TRBD1. The trim removed 2 bases at V and 2 bases at J, leaving 6 bases unmatched. The CDR3 spans 16 residues. Germline V gene data show CDR1 as SGHTA and CDR2 as FQGNSA. In nucleotides, the CDR3 is TGTGCCAGCAGCTTACGCACAGGGGCCCCCTACAATGAGCAGTTCTTC. Protein: CASSLRTGAPYNEQFF.

The chain has TRBV7-2 and TRBJ1-1; tentatively, D is TRBD1 (5 bases). V lost 4 bases, J lost 10 bases, and 13 bases lay in between. The CDR3 loop spans 12 amino acids. Per the germline V gene, CDR1 is SGHTA and CDR2 is FQGNSA. CDR3 region: CASSSLGRGAFF. Written as DNA, the CDR3 is TGTGCCAGCAGCTCACTGGGTAGGGGAGCTTTCTTT.

The table lists this clonotype with a few counts. The chain carries TRBV2 and TRBJ1-5; D remains unclear. Per germline, CDR1 SNHLY and CDR2 FYNNEI. Trimming shortened V by 1 base and J by 6 bases, and 4 bases separated the two germline ends. The CDR3 length is 12 residues. CDR3 DNA: TGTGCCAGCAGTGAAGTGGGTCAGCCCCAGCATTTT. This codes for CASSEVGQPQHF.

The CDR3 coding sequence is TGTGCCAGCAGCCAGGCCGGCTCGACAGGACACACCTTC. It is translated as CASSQAGSTGHTF. The V call is TRBV11-3, the J call TRBJ1-2; D may be TRBD1 (6 bases). This CDR3 comprises 13 residues. With 5 bases removed from V and 12 bases from J, the gap between germline ends came to 19 bases. In germline, CDR1 is SGHNT, CDR2 YENEEA.

This chain links TRBV5-5 with TRBJ1-2, with 7 bases aligning to TRBD1. Per the germline V gene, CDR1 is SGHKS and CDR2 is YYEKEE (reference sequence). The CDR3 extends over 14 amino acids. The V segment lost 4 bases and the J segment 4 bases; nucleotides outside the gene matches: 7. The CDR3, as DNA: TGTGCCAGCAGCCCGGTCGCAGGGGGCTATGGCTACACCTTC. Encoded protein: CASSPVAGGYGYTF.

The chain links TRBV6-5 to TRBJ1-1; D gene ambiguous. From germline, CDR1 is MNHEY and CDR2 SVGAGI. V was pared by 7 bases and J by 1 base, with 4 bases between. The CDR3 sequence is 11 residues long. As DNA, the CDR3 is TGTGCCAGCAACTCGAACACTGAAGCTTTCTTT. As protein: CASNSNTEAFF.

This clonotype was counted ten times or more. DNA for the CDR3: TGTGCCACCGGTGGGGCTAGCGGGGGATACAATGAGCAGTTCTTC. This sequence encodes CATGGASGGYNEQFF. The rearrangement uses TRBV24-1 and TRBJ2-1; 10 bases are shared with TRBD2. The germline V gene has CDR1 KGHDR and CDR2 SFDVKD. The V and J ends lost 9 bases and 4 bases, in that order; junction bases with no gene match: 8. The CDR3 totals 15 residues.

This clonotype was seen a few times. The chain employs TRBV6-1 and TRBJ2-1, with TRBD2 identical over 9 bases. Germline assignment: CDR1 MNHNS and CDR2 SASEGT. Trimming took 6 bases from V and 0 from J; bases not matched to a gene: 6. The CDR3 spans 16 residues. CDR3 residues: CASSQRGDSSYNEQFF. CDR3 in DNA: TGTGCCAGCAGCCAGCGGGGGGACAGCTCCTACAATGAGCAGTTCTTC.

This clonotype was seen a handful of times. The V gene is TRBV6-6, the J gene TRBJ2-6; a possible D gene is TRBD1 (5 bases). CDR1 and CDR2 from the germline V gene are MNHNY and SVGAGI (reference sequence). The CDR3 has 14 residues. Deletions cut 7 bases from V and 4 bases from J, with 11 bases between. The CDR3 bases are TGTGCCAGCACGCAGGGTCCCGGGGCCAACGTCCTGACTTTC. Translated, it gives CASTQGPGANVLTF.